Sequencing of this T cell receptor beta chain was carried out in a study of OX40 agonist ivuxolimab in advanced cancers. The wider study: Of mixed ages from 23 to 79 and averaging approximately 60 years, the group was roughly 85% male. Three patients responded partially, comprising one with hepatocellular carcinoma and two with cutaneous melanoma. Study-level results: Both blood CD4+ and CD8+ T cells showed clonal growth by week 6 at 0.1 to 3.0 mg/kg.

The germline V gene has CDR1 SGHAT and CDR2 FQNNGV. The CDR3 runs 15 residues. V gave up 6 bases and J gave up 0 bases, with 14 bases separating them. Only in-frame clones appear in the TCRdb table, and some are missing; sequencing was by immunoSEQ multiplex PCR. The sample shows tens of thousands of clones, approximately 90% of them seen only once. Turning to this clone: Antigen: not known.

Samples of blood were obtained at baseline, on cycle 4 day 1, and on cycle 7 day 1. This chain connects TRBV11-2 to TRBJ1-1; D perhaps matches TRBD1 (6 bases). The specimen was CD4+ or CD8+ T cells sorted from blood, collected in a trial of the OX40 agonist ivuxolimab. The TCR comes from an adult with an advanced solid tumor such as melanoma, head and neck, liver or kidney cancer. The CDR3 DNA is TGTGCCAGCAGTACTAGGACAGTCATGAACACTGAAGCTTTCTTT. It specifies CASSTRTVMNTEAFF.